This T cell receptor beta chain came from a study of cytomegalovirus exposure and HLA in healthy donors. The study's findings and limits: Reportedly, TCR beta sequences accurately predicted HLA-A and HLA-B alleles in most subjects. Sequencing likely generated an artifact that appeared as a cluster of highly shared sequence variants.

Germline assignment: CDR1 SGHTA and CDR2 FQGNSA. CDR3 length: 12 residues. Trimming took 3 bases from V and 4 from J, leaving 7 bases between them. In regard to this clone: Its antigen is not known.

PCR was performed using 60 Vbeta and 13 Jbeta primers. In the authors' workflow: An analysis that came later counted 73 million or so unique TCR beta chains, 10 million to 12 million shared. The protocol was immunoSEQ multiplex PCR, while the TCRdb copy is restricted to in-frame clones and leaves out a portion. From that table come the V and J calls and clone size; the DNA was used to work out D and trimming. The sample has 150,000 to 200,000 clones; roughly 70% are singletons. V is TRBV7-2 and J is TRBJ2-7, with a tentative D call TRBD1 (6 bases). This clonotype was obtained from a woman aged 40 to 49 in good health and CMV-seropositive. The sample was PBMCs. CDR3 nucleotide sequence: TGTGCCAGCAGCTTTAGGGGGTACGAGCAGTACTTC. The encoded protein is CASSFRGYEQYF.